This T cell receptor (beta chain) was sequenced for a study of patients and donors after allogeneic stem cell transplantation. V lost 6 bases to trimming and J lost 0 bases, with 10 bases between them. Germline V gene data show CDR1 as ENHRY and CDR2 as SYGVKD. The CDR3 sequence is 14 residues long. TCRdb called the RT-PCR reads again in MiXCR, with one record for every CDR3 protein. This sample has 200,000 to 250,000 distinct CDR3 sequences, with approximately 14% found just once. This clonotype was recorded a few times. The source is a human donor who was either an allogeneic HSCT recipient or a stem cell or donor lymphocyte infusion donor (not recorded which). It is not recorded whose cells these are; they may come from a transplant donor. This chain uses TRBV10-3 with TRBJ2-3; D uncertain. Sequenced: blood, either unsorted or a sorted T cell fraction (not recorded which). CDR3 nucleotides: TGTGCCATCAGGAGTTTGGGGAGCACAGATACGCAGTATTTT. Protein: CAIRSLGSTDTQYF.